This paragraph reports one T cell receptor (beta chain). The time point here: newly diagnosed GD, antithyroid drugs for less than 3 months. Scientists built the TCR library using RNA that was extracted from PBMCs. The entry originates in a study of regulatory T cells in long-lasting Graves disease. Study overall: Less than 3 months of antithyroid drugs had been taken by newly diagnosed Graves' patients.

Building of the TCR beta libraries involved iRepertoire HTBI primers and Arm-PCR of CDR3 regions. TCRdb independently ran MiXCR on the multiplex PCR reads; one entry per CDR3 protein. The sample includes hundreds of thousands of distinct CDR3 sequences, roughly 15% of them seen just once. The germline CDR1 and CDR2 sequences are SNHLY and FYNNEI. The CDR3 runs 14 residues. Trimming shortened V by 7 bases and J by 1 base, and 11 bases separated the two germline ends. The sample was also linked to a second study, of T cells in Graves' hyperthyroidism and ophthalmopathy.

The source is a woman in her 30s with Graves disease. This chain uses TRBV2 with TRBJ2-1, with D uncertain. The sequences come from peripheral blood mononuclear cells (PBMCs), collected at new diagnosis, from a patient treated with antithyroid drugs. For the CDR3, the DNA is TGTGCCAGCATGCTCGGTGGATCCTACAATGAGCAGTTCTTC. As protein: CASMLGGSYNEQFF.